This T cell receptor (beta chain) stems from a study of blood T cell repertoires in COVID-19. About the study: Sites in the United States, Italy and Spain provided acute and convalescent COVID-19 samples.

Comment on this clone: This specimen includes other DNA sequences encoding the same CDR3.

In the original processing: From reference gene primer amplification, estimates of nucleated cell counts were derived. TCRdb keeps only in-frame clones here, not all; method: immunoSEQ multiplex PCR. D and trimming come from the DNA, and the V and J calls and clone size come from that table. The table lists a few hundred thousand clones, around 91% of them singletons, with about an eighth in the top ten. Specimen: peripheral blood. This sequence was found in a woman aged 60 to 75 with acute or convalescent COVID-19.

Here the CDR3 reads CASSSGQGSGNTIYF. The CDR3 DNA is TGTGCCAGCAGCTCGGGACAGGGCTCTGGAAACACCATATATTTT. This sequence joins TRBV7-8 and TRBJ1-3, with 9 bases that match TRBD1. The V segment lost 4 bases and the J segment 0 bases; nucleotides outside the gene matches: 1. The germline gives CDR1 SGHVS, CDR2 FQNEAQ. This CDR3 is built from 15 residues.